This T cell receptor beta chain was recovered during a study of shared clonotypes between healthy human individuals. The germline CDR1 and CDR2 sequences are SGHTA and FQGNSA. J lost 6 bases, V lost 5 bases, and 7 bases had no gene match. The CDR3 is made up of 15 amino acids. The assay was immunoSEQ multiplex PCR, and TCRdb's table has in-frame clones only and misses some. The table has 490,000 or so clones, 65% to 80% seen once. Sequenced material: PBMCs. This sequence joins TRBV7-2 and TRBJ2-7; 13 bases are a match to TRBD2. This TCR was recovered from a middle-aged woman in good health. Some clones in this sample may be carry-over from other donors' samples. CDR3 DNA: TGTGCCAGCAGCCCACAAGGGACTAGCGGGATCGAGCAGTACTTC. Its protein product is CASSPQGTSGIEQYF.